This T cell receptor beta chain was retrieved from a study of CD8+CD57+ T cells in acquired aplastic anemia. Study-wide background: Each DNA sample taken from sorted CD4+ and CD8+ cells came to roughly 3.5 ug on average. Sequencing produced an average of about 10.8 million reads per healthy donor for CD4+ cells.

Notes on the study in general: Found in both controls and patients were approximately 30 CD8+ CDR3 sequences. Patients were compared with controls for CD8+ Simpson's diversity, and no significant difference emerged.

The study profiled TCR beta VDJ and CDR3 using genomic DNA as template. One entry per CDR3 protein results from TCRdb running MiXCR on the reads. The sample lists 400,000 to 450,000 distinct CDR3 sequences; 60% to 80% were seen once. Comment on this clonotype: Its antigen remains unidentified.

This receptor was taken from a human donor in good health, serving as a control. The sequenced sample consisted of sorted CD4+, CD8+, or CD8+CD57+ T cells (not recorded which) from PBMCs.

The CDR3 region is CSVEDQRDEQYF. The CDR3 DNA reads TGCAGCGTTGAAGATCAACGGGACGAGCAGTACTTC. The chain has TRBV29-1 and TRBJ2-7; no firm D call. The germline V and J ends were trimmed by 0 bases and 5 bases, with 8 bases remaining between them. This CDR3 is built from 12 residues. Germline CDR1 reads SQVTM; CDR2 reads ANQGSEA.